What follows are 17 T cell receptor beta chains derived from one specimen sequenced in a study of CD4 and CD8 cells across lung adenocarcinoma regions. TCRdb re-analysed the PCR reads in MiXCR, keeping a single row per CDR3 protein. The sample holds approximately 24,000 distinct CDR3 sequences, roughly 50% seen once. The sample taken for sequencing was CD8+ T cells from the center of a lung tumor. The receptors were gathered from a male donor with lung adenocarcinoma. The CD4 and CD8 labels of this study may be unreliable.

Only a few counts were recorded for this clonotype. The CDR3 is CASSAGQGAKDTQYF. CDR3 nucleotides: TGCGCCAGCAGTGCGGGGCAGGGGGCCAAAGATACGCAGTATTTT. The chain joins TRBV10-1 to TRBJ2-3; 8 nucleotides line up with TRBD1. Germline loops: CDR1 WNHNN, CDR2 SYGVQD (reference sequence). CDR3 length: 15 amino acids. V shed 4 bases, J shed 5 bases, and the junction held 8 bases outside the gene matches.

In regard to this clonotype: The CDR3 ends on some other residue instead of the conserved phenylalanine or tryptophan, so this is likely a read error. No DNA is shown, since the ends of the CDR3 on it are uncertain; the CDR3 is the one TCRdb lists. The CDR3 loop reads CASSGRPD. The chain links TRBV6-1 to TRBJ2-5; the D call of TRBD2 is as the table states it, not checked on the DNA. The CDR3 is 8 amino acids long, termini counted. The germline V gene has CDR1 MNHNS and CDR2 SASEGT.

The rearrangement links TRBV7-2 to TRBJ1-2, with no clear D. Germline CDR1 reads SGHTA; CDR2 reads FQGNSA. The CDR3 covers 13 residues. Trimming left V 4 bases short and J 9 bases short, with 15 bases between. The DNA for the CDR3 is TGTGCCAGCAGCTCCTCCCCCGGCGGGAGCTACACCTTC. This gives the protein CASSSSPGGSYTF.

This clonotype was counted at least ten times. V and J are TRBV6-1 and TRBJ2-7, with 11 bases fitting TRBD2. CDR3 length: 14 amino acids. After removal of 6 bases from V and 7 bases from J, the junction contained 8 bases not matched to a gene. The germline V gene has CDR1 MNHNS and CDR2 SASEGT. CDR3 sequence reads: CASRNAGTSGEQYF. CDR3 DNA sequence: TGTGCCAGCAGAAATGCCGGGACTAGCGGTGAGCAGTACTTC.

The table lists this clonotype with many counts. The CDR3 loop reads CASSTGTGSYEQYF. As DNA, the CDR3 is TGTGCCAGCAGCACAGGGACAGGCTCCTACGAGCAGTACTTC. The rearrangement joins TRBV7-6 to TRBJ2-7; 8 positions match TRBD1. V shed 5 bases, J shed 0 bases, and the junction held 3 bases outside the gene matches. Germline-derived CDR1 and CDR2 are SGHVS and FNYEAQ. The CDR3 runs 14 residues.

The V call is TRBV6-1, the J call TRBJ1-1, with TRBD1 as a possible D gene (6 bases). V was trimmed by 7 bases and J by 7 bases, leaving 16 bases between them. The CDR3 runs to 13 residues. Germline V CDR1 and CDR2: MNHNS, SASEGT. The CDR3, as DNA: TGTGCCAGCATCTCCGGGGGGGCGCTTGAAGCTTTCTTT. This codes for CASISGGALEAFF.

The CDR3: CASSLSLRETQYF. The DNA for the CDR3 is TGTGCCAGCAGCTTATCCCTTCGGGAGACCCAGTACTTC. The chain employs TRBV7-3 and TRBJ2-5; D gene uncertain. This CDR3 spans 13 amino acids. The V end was cut by 2 bases, the J end by 5 bases, with 9 bases between. Germline V gene sequence: CDR1 SGHTA, CDR2 FQGTGA.

The V and J genes are TRBV9 and TRBJ2-2; the D gene is possibly TRBD1 (6 bases). The germline gives CDR1 SGDLS, CDR2 YYNGEE. The CDR3 is made up of 14 amino acids. Trimming took off 2 bases at V and 2 bases at J, with 7 bases between the two ends. DNA of the CDR3: TGTGCCAGCAGCGTGACAGGAAACACCGGGGAGCTGTTTTTT. As protein: CASSVTGNTGELFF.

This clonotype was counted between two and nine times. The gene calls are TRBV6-5 and TRBJ2-5, with D uncertain. CDR3 length equals 13 residues. Germline CDR1 and CDR2: MNHEY and SVGAGI. V was trimmed by 0 bases and J by 7 bases, leaving 9 bases between them. In DNA, the CDR3 is TGTGCCAGCAGTTACTCTGGTCGAGGGACCCAGTACTTC. It specifies CASSYSGRGTQYF.

This clonotype has a count of ten or more. The J gene is TRBJ2-5, the V gene TRBV6-5; the match to TRBD1 covers 7 bases. J lost 4 bases, V lost 2 bases, and 10 bases had no gene match. The CDR3 is made up of 16 amino acids. Germline loops: CDR1 MNHEY, CDR2 SVGAGI. In DNA, the CDR3 is TGTGCCAGCAGTTACGGAACGGGACAGATCGGAGAGACCCAGTACTTC. Translated, it gives CASSYGTGQIGETQYF.

For this clonotype: One end of the junction is discordant with germline, which a read error may explain. The gene calls are TRBV27 and TRBJ2-4, with a tentative D call TRBD1 (5 bases). The CDR3 is 13 residues long. The germline gives CDR1 MNHEY, CDR2 SMNVEV (reference sequence). The chain's CDR3 is CARGLRAKNTQYF. In DNA, the CDR3 is TGTGCCAGGGGGCTTCGAGCCAAAAACACTCAGTACTTC.

This clonotype was counted only a few times. This chain links TRBV6-5 with TRBJ2-1; the D gene is possibly TRBD1 (6 bases). Germline CDR1 is MNHEY and CDR2 is SVGAGI. V was cut by 2 bases and J by 10 bases, with 15 bases left in between. This CDR3 has 14 amino acids. The CDR3 DNA sequence: TGTGCCAGCAGTTACGGGGGCCCGGACGGGGAGCAGTTCTTC. Protein sequence: CASSYGGPDGEQFF.

The J gene is TRBJ2-7, the V gene TRBV30; D is undetermined. The CDR3 is 12 residues long. V lost 2 bases and J lost 0, with 5 bases in between. Germline V gene sequence: CDR1 GTSNPN, CDR2 SVGIG (reference sequence). The CDR3 nucleotides are TGTGCCTGGAGTACTTCCTCCTACGAGCAGTACTTC. Translated: CAWSTSSYEQYF.

The rearrangement uses TRBV6-1 and TRBJ2-1, with D perhaps being TRBD1 or TRBD2 (5 bases each). With 6 bases removed from V and 13 bases from J, the gap between germline ends came to 19 bases. The CDR3 is 13 residues long. CDR1 is MNHNS, CDR2 SASEGT, per germline. CDR3 sequence: CASRRTAWGTQFF. In DNA form, the CDR3 reads TGTGCCAGCAGGAGGACGGCGTGGGGGACCCAGTTCTTC.

Worth noting for this clonotype: This may arise from a read error, as a much more abundant clone is one base away. The rearrangement uses TRBV6-5 and TRBJ2-1; D is ambiguous. Germline V gene lookup returns CDR1 MNHEY and CDR2 SVGAGI. Trimming pared 4 bases from V and 10 bases from J, leaving 23 bases between. The CDR3 totals 16 residues. DNA for the CDR3: TGTGCCAGCAGTTCGTCGAGACTGGTTAAATCCTACGAGCAGTTCTTC. The encoded protein is CASSSSRLVKSYEQFF.

With respect to this clonotype: A read error is likely, as this CDR3 ends without the conserved phenylalanine or tryptophan. Because the CDR3's place on the DNA is in doubt, the DNA is left out and the CDR3 is given as listed by TCRdb. V usage is TRBV15 and J usage is TRBJ2-1; the table's D call TRBD1 went unverified against the DNA. Germline loops: CDR1 LNHNV, CDR2 YYDKDF (reference sequence). A total of 14 residues make up the CDR3, ends included. CDR3 region: CAWPSRQIGPGPCP.

This chain connects TRBV20-1 to TRBJ2-5; perhaps TRBD1 as D (6 bases). V was clipped by 6 bases and J by 9 bases, with 26 bases between them. Germline CDR1 and CDR2: DFQATT and SNEGSKA (reference sequence). This CDR3 is 15 amino acids long. The CDR3 region is CSAGDGGSEQGAQYF. CDR3 bases: TGCAGTGCGGGGGATGGGGGCAGCGAACAAGGGGCCCAGTACTTC.